Presented here are 3 T cell receptor beta chains from one specimen sequenced in a study of cytotoxic CD8 clonotypes in ibrutinib-treated CLL. The protocol was immunoSEQ multiplex PCR, while the TCRdb copy is restricted to in-frame clones and leaves out a portion. This sample has hundreds of thousands of clones, with about 77% found just once. The sample here was PBMCs, taken before ibrutinib treatment. These receptors originate from a human donor with chronic lymphocytic leukemia.

This clone was detected only a few times. The chain links TRBV28 to TRBJ1-5; unclear D gene. This CDR3 comprises 13 residues. V was cut by 5 bases and J by 5 bases, with 10 bases left in between. Germline V gene sequence: CDR1 MDHEN, CDR2 SYDVKM. CDR3 sequence reads: CASSGVSDQPQHF. The CDR3 nucleotides read TGTGCCAGCAGTGGGGTGTCGGATCAGCCCCAGCATTTT.

This sequence joins TRBV6-5 and TRBJ1-3; no definite D call. V lost 0 bases to trimming and J lost 8 bases, with 5 bases between them. This CDR3 is 12 amino acids long. CDR1 and CDR2 from the germline V gene are MNHEY and SVGAGI. Here the CDR3 DNA reads TGTGCCAGCAGTTACTCAGCGGACACCATATATTTT. Protein: CASSYSADTIYF.

The chain carries TRBV7-9 and TRBJ2-3; D not certain. This CDR3 is built from 12 residues. V was pared by 1 base and J by 11 bases, with 10 bases between. Germline V gives CDR1 SEHNR, CDR2 FQNEAQ (reference sequence). The CDR3 region has the DNA TGTGCCAGCAGCTTAGACAGCTATCTGCAGTATTTT. Translating it yields CASSLDSYLQYF.